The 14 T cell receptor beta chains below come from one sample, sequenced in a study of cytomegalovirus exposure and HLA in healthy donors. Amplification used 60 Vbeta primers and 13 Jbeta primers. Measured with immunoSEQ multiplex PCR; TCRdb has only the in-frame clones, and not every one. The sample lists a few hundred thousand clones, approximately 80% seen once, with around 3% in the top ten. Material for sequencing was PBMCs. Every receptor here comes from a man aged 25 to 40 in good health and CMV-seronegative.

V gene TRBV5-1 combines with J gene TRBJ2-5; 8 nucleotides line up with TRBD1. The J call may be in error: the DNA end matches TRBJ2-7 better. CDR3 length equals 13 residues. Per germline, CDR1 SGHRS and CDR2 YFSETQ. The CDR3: CASSLTGGYEQYF. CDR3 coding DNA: TGCGCCAGCAGCTTGACAGGGGGCTACGAGCAGTACTTC.

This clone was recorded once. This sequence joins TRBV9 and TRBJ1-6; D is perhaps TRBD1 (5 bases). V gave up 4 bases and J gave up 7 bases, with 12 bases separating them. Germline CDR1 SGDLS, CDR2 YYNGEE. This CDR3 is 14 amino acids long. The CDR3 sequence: CASSLTWTNSPLHF. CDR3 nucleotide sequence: TGTGCCAGCAGCCTCACCTGGACAAATTCACCCCTCCACTTT. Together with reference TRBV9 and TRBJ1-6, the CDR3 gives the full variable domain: DSGVTQTPKHLITATGQRVTLRCSPRSGDLSVYWYQQSLDQGLQFLIQYYNGEERAKGNILERFSAQQFPDLHSELNLSSLELGDSALYFCASSLTWTNSPLHFGNGTRLTVT.

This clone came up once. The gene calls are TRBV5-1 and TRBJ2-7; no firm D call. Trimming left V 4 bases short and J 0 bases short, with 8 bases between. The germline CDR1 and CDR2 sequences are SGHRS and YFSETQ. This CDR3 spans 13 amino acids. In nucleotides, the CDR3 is TGCGCCAGCAGCCCCGGGTCCTCCTACGAGCAGTACTTC. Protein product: CASSPGSSYEQYF.

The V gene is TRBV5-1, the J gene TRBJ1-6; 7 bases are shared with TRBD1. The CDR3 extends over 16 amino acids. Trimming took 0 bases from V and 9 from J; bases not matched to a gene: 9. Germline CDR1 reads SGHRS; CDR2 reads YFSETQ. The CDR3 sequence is CASSLEATGNSSPLHF. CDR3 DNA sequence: TGCGCCAGCAGCTTGGAGGCGACAGGGAATAGTTCACCCCTCCACTTT.

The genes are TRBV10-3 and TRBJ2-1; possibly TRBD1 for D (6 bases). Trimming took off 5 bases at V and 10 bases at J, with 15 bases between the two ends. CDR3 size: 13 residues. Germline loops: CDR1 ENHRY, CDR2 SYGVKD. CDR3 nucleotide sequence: TGTGCCATCAGTCCCGGGACATTTGCGGAGCAGTTCTTC. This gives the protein CAISPGTFAEQFF.

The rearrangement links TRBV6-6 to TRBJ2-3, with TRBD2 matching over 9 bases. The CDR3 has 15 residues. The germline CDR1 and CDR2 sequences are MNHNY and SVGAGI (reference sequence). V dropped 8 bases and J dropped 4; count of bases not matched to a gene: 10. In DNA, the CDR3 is TGTGCCAGCCGCAATTGGGCTAGCGGGGCAGATACGCAGTATTTT. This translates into CASRNWASGADTQYF.

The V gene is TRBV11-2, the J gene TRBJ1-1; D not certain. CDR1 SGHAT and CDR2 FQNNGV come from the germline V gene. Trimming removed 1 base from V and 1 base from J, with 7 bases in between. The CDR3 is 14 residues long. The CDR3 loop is CASSLAAGNTEAFF. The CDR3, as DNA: TGTGCCAGCAGCTTAGCGGCAGGGAACACTGAAGCTTTCTTT. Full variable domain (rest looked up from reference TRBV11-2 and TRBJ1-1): EAGVAQSPRYKIIEKRQSVAFWCNPISGHATLYWYQQILGQGPKLLIQFQNNGVVDDSQLPKDRFSAERLKGVDSTLKIQPAKLEDSAVYLCASSLAAGNTEAFFGQGTRLTVV.

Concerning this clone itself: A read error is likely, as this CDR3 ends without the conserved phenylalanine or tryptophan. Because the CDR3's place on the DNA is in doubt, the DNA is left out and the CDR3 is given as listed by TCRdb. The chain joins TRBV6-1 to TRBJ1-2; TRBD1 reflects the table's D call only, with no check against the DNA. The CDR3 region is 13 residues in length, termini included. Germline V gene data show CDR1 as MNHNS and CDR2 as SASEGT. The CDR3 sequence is CASSFKGERQALI.

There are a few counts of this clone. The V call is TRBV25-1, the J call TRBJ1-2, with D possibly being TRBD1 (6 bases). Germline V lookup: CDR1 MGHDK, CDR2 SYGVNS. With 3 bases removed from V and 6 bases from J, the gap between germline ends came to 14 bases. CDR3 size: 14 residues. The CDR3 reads CASSEVRGGHGYTF. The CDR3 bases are TGTGCCAGCAGTGAGGTCCGGGGGGGGCATGGCTACACCTTC.

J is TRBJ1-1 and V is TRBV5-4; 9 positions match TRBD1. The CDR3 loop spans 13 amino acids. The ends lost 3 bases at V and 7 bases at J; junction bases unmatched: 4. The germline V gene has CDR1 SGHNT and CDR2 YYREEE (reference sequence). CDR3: CASSSETGGEAFF. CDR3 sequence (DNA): TGTGCCAGCAGCTCTGAGACAGGGGGTGAAGCTTTCTTT.

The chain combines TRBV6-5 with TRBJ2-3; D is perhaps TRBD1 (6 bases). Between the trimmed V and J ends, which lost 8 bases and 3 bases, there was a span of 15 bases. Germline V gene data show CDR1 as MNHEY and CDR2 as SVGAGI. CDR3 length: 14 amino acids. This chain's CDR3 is CASADSALTDTQYF. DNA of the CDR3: TGTGCCAGCGCGGACAGCGCCTTAACAGATACGCAGTATTTT.

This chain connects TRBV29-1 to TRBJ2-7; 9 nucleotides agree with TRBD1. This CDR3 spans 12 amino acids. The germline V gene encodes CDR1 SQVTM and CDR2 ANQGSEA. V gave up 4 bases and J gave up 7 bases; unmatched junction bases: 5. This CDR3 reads CSVGDRVNEQYF. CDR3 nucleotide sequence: TGCAGCGTTGGGGACAGGGTAAATGAGCAGTACTTC.

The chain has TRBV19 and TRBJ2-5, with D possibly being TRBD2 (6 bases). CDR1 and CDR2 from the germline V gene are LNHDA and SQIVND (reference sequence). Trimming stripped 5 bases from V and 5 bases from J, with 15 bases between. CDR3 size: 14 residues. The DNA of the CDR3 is TGTGCCAGTAGTCCCCGGGAGTCTGCGGAGACCCAGTACTTC. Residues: CASSPRESAETQYF.

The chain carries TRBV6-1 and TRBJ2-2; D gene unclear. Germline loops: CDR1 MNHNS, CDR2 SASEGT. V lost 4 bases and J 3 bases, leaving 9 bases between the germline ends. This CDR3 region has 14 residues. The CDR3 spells CASSGLPDTGELFF. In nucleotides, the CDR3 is TGTGCCAGCAGTGGACTCCCAGACACCGGGGAGCTGTTTTTT.